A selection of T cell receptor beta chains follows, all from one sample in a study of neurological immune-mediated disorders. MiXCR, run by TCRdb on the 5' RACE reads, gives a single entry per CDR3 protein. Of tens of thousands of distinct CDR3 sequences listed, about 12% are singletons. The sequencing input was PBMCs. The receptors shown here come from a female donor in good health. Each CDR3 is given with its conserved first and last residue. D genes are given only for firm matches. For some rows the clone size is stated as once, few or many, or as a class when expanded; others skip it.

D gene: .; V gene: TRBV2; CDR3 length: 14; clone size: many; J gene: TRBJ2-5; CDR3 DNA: TGTGCCAGCAGTGATAGGGGGGGCCGGGAGACCCAGTACTTC; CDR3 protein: CASSDRGGRETQYF
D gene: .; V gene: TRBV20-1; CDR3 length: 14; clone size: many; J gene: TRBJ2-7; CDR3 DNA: TGCAGTGCTAGGGTATTGTCGGGCGGGGACGAGCAGTACTTC; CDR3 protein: CSARVLSGGDEQYF
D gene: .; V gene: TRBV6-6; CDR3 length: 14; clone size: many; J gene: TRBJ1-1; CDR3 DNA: TGTGCCAGCAGACCCGACTACTTGAACACTGAAGCTTTCTTT; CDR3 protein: CASRPDYLNTEAFF
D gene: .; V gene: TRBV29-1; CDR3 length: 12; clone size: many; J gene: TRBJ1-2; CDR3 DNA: TGCAGCGTTGAAGGGGGGCCCTATGGCTACACCTTC; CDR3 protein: CSVEGGPYGYTF
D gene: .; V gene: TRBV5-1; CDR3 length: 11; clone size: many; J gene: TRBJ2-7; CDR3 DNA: TGCGCCAGCAGCTCAGGGTACGAGCAGTACTTC; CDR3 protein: CASSSGYEQYF
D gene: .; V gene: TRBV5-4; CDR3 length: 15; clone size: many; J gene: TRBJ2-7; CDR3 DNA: TGTGCCAGCAGCCGGACGGCAGGGCAAATTCACGAGCAGTACTTC; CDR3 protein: CASSRTAGQIHEQYF
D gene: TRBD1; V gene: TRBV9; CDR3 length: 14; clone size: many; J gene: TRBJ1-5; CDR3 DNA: TGTGCCAGCAGCGCCGGACAGGGTATTGAGCCCCAGCATTTT; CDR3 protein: CASSAGQGIEPQHF
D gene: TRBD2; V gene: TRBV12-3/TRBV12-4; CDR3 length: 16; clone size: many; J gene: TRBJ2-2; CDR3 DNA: TGTGCCAGCAGTCTCGGGACTAGCGGCCGCACCGGGGAGCTGTTTTTT; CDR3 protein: CASSLGTSGRTGELFF
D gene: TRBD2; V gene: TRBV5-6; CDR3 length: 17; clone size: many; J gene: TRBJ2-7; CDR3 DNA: TGTGCCAGCAGCCCCTTCAGGAAAATAGCGGGATTCTACGAGCAGTACTTC; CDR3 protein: CASSPFRKIAGFYEQYF
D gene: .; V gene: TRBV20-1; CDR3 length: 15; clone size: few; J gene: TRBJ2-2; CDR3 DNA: TGCAGTGCCCCGACAGGACATAGCCTCACCGGGGAGCTGTTTTTT; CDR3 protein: CSAPTGHSLTGELFF
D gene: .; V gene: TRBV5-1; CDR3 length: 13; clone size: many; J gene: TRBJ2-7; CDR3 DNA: TGCGCCAGCAGCCAACGGGGGAGCTACGAGCAGTACTTC; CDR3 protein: CASSQRGSYEQYF
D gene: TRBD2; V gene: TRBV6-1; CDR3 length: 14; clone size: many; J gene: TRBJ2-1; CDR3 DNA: TGTGCCAGCAGTGAAACTAGCGTCTGGAATGAGCAGTTCTTC; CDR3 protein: CASSETSVWNEQFF
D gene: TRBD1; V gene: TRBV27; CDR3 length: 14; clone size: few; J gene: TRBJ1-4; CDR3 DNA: TGTGCCAGCAGCCCGGGACAGTTTAATGAAAAACTGTTTTTT; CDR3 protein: CASSPGQFNEKLFF
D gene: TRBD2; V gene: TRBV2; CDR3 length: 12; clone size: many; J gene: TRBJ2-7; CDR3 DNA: TGTGCCAGCAGGGGACTAAACTACGAGCAGTACTTC; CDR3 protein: CASRGLNYEQYF
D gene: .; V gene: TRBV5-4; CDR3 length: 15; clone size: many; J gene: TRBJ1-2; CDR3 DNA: TGTGCCAGCAGCCGAATGGGGGGATCCAACTATGGCTACACCTTC; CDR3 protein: CASSRMGGSNYGYTF
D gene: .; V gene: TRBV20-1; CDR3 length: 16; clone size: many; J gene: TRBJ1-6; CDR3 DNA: TGCAGTGCCCTTGGACGCGGGAGCTCCTATAATTCACCCCTCCACTTT; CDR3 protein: CSALGRGSSYNSPLHF
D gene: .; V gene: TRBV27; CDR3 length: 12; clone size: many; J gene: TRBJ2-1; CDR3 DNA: TGTGCCAGCAGTTTTCAGATGAGTGAGCAGTTCTTC; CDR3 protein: CASSFQMSEQFF
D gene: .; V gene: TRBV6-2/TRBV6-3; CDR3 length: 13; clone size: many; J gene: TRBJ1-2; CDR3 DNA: TGTGCCAGCAAGGGGTTAATGCGGAGTGGCTACACCTTC; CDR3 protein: CASKGLMRSGYTF
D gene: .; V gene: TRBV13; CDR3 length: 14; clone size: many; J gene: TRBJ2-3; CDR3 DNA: TGTGCCAGCAGCAGCCTTGGGAACACAGATACGCAGTATTTT; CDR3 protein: CASSSLGNTDTQYF
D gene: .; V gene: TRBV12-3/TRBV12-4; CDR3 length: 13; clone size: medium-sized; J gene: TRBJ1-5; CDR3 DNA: TGTGCCAGTAGTTTCGGGGGCGATCAGCCCCAGCATTTT; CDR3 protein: CASSFGGDQPQHF
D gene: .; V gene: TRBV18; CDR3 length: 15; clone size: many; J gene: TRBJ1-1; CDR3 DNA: TGTGCCAGCTCACCACGGGGGCCGGGGTCGACTGAAGCTTTCTTT; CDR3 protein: CASSPRGPGSTEAFF
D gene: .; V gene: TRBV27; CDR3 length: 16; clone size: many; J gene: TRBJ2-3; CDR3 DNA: TGTGCCAGCAGCCGCGGCGGTCGGGGGCCCTCAGATACGCAGTATTTT; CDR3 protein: CASSRGGRGPSDTQYF
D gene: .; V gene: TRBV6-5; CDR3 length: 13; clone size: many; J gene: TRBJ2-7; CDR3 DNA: TGTGCCAGCACTCGAAAGGGTAGCCACGAGCAGTACTTC; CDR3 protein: CASTRKGSHEQYF
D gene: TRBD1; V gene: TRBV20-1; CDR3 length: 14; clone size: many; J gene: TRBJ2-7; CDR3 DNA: TGCAGTGCTACCATGGACAGGGGGCACTACGAGCAGTACTTC; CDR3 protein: CSATMDRGHYEQYF
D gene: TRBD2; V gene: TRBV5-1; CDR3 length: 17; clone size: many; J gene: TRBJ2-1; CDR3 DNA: TGCGCCAGCAGCCCCGGGACTAGCCCCACGGGAGGCAATGAGCAGTTCTTC; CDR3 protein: CASSPGTSPTGGNEQFF
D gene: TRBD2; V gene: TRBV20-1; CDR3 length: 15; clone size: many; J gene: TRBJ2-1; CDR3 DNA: TGCAGTGCTAGAGCCCGACTAGCGGGAGGGAATGAGCAGTTCTTC; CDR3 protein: CSARARLAGGNEQFF
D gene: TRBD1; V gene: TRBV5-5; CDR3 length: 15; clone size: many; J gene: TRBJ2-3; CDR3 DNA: TGTGCCAGCAGCTTTGTGAGACAGGGTCCAGATACGCAGTATTTT; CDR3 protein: CASSFVRQGPDTQYF
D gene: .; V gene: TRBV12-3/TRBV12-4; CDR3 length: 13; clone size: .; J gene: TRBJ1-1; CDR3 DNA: TGTGCAAGCAGTTCTCTCACCCGTTTTGAAGATTTCTTT; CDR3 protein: CASSSLTRFEDFF
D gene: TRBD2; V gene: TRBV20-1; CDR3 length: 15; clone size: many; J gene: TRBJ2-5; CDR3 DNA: TGCAGTGCTATTCCGGTCTCGACTAGCAAAGAGACCCAGTACTTC; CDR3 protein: CSAIPVSTSKETQYF
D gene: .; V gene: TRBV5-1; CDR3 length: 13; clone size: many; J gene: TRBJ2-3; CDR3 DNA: TGCGCCAGCAGCGTCGACAGGGGAGGGGCGCAGTATTTT; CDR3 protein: CASSVDRGGAQYF
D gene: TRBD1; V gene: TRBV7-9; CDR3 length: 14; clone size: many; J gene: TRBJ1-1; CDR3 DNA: TGTGCCAGCAGCAGAACAGGGGGCGTCTCTGAAGCTTTCTTT; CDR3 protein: CASSRTGGVSEAFF
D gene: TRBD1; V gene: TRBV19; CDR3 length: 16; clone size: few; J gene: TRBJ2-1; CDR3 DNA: TGTGCCAGTAGTCCCGGGACAGGGGGAGGGATCGGTGAGCAGTTCTTC; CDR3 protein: CASSPGTGGGIGEQFF
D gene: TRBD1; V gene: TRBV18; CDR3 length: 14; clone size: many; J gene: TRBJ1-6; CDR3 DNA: TGTGCCAGCTCTCAGGACAGGGGGAATTCACCCCTCCACTTT; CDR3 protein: CASSQDRGNSPLHF
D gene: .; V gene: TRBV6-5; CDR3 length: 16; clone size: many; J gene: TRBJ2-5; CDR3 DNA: TGTGCCAGCAGTTTGTCGCCGACGGTGTACCAAGAGACCCAGTACTTC; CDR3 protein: CASSLSPTVYQETQYF
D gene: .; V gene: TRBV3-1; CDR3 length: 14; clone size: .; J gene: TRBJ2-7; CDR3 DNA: TGTGTCAGCAGCCAAGTTCGGGGCATGGGAGAGCAGTACTTC; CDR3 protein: CVSSQVRGMGEQYF
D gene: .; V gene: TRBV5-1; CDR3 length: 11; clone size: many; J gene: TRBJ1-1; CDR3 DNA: TGCGCCAGCAGCTTGGCAGATGAAGCTTTCTTT; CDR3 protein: CASSLADEAFF
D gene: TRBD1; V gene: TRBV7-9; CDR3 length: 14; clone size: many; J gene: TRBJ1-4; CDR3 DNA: TGTGCCAGCAGCCAGGGACAGCCGAATGAAAAACTGTTTTTT; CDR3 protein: CASSQGQPNEKLFF
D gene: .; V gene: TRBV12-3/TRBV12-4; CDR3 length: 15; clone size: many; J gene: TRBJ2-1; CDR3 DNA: TGTGCCAGCAGTTTAGAGGGCCGGGCTAGCGATGAGCAGTTCTTC; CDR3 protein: CASSLEGRASDEQFF
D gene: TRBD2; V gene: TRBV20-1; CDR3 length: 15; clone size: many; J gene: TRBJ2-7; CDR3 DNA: TGCAGTGCTAGTAGACTAGCGGGAGGTCACTACGAGCAGTACTTC; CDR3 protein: CSASRLAGGHYEQYF
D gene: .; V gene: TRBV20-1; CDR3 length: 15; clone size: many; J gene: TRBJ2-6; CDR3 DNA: TGCAGTGCTGGTCACTTGAGCTCTGGGGCCAACGTCCTGACTTTC; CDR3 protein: CSAGHLSSGANVLTF
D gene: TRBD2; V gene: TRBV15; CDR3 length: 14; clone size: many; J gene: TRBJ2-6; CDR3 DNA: TGTGCCACGGGGTGGGGGGGAAAGGCCAACGTCCTGACTTTC; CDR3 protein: CATGWGGKANVLTF
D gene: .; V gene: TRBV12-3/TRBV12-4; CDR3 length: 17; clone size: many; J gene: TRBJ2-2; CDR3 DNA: TGTGCCAGCAGTTGGGGCACCGGGTTACAGAACACCGGGGAGCTGTTTTTT; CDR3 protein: CASSWGTGLQNTGELFF
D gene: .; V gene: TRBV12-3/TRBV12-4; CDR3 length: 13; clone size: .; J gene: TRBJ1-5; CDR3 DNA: TGTGTCAGCAGCCAAACATGGACTCAGCCCCAGCATTTT; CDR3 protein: CVSSQTWTQPQHF
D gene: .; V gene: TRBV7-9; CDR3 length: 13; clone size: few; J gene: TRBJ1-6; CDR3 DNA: TGTGCCAGCAGCTTCGGACCCAATTCACCCCTCCACTTT; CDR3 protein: CASSFGPNSPLHF
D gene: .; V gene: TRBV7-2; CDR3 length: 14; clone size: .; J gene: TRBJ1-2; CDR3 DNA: TGTGCCAGCAGCCTACTAGGGGCTAACTATGGCTACACCTTC; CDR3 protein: CASSLLGANYGYTF